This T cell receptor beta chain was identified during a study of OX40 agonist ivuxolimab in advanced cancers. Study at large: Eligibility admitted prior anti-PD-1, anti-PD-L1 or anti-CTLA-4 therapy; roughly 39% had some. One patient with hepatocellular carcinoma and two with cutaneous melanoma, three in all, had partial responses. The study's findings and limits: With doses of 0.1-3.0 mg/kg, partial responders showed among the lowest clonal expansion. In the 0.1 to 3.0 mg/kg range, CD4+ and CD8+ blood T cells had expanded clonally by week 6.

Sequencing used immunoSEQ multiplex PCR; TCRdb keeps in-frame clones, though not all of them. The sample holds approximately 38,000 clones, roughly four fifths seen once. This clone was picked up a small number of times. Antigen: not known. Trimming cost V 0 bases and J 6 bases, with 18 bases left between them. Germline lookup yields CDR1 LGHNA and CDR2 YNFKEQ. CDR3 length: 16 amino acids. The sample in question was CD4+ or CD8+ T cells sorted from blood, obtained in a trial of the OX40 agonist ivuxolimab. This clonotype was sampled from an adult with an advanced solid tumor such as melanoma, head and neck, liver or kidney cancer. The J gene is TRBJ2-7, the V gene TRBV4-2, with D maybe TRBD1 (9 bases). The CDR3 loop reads CASSQDSGDRAFEQYF. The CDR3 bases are TGTGCCAGCAGCCAAGATAGCGGGGACAGGGCCTTCGAGCAGTACTTC.